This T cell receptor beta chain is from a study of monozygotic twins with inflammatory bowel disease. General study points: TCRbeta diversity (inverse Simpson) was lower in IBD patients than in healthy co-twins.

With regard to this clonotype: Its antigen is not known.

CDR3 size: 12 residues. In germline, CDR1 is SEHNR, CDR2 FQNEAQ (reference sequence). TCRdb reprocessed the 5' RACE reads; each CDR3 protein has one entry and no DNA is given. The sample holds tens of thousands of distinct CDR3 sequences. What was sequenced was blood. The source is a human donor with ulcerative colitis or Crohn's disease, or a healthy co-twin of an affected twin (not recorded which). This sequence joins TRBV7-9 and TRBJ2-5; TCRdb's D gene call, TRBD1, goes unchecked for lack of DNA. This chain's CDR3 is CASRGPEETQYF.